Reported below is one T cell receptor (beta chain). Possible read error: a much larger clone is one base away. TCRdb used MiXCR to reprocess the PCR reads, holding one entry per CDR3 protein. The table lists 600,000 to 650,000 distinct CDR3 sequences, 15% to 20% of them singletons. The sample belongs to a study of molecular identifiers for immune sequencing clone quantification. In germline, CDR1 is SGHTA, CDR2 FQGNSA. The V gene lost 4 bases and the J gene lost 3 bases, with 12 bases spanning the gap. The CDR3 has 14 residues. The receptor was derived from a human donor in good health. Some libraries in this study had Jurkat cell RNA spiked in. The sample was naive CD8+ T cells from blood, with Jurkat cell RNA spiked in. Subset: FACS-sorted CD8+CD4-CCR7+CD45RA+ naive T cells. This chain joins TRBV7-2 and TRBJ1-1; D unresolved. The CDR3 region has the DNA TGTGCCAGCAGCTCTAACACTAAGTACACTGAAGCTTTCTTT. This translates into CASSSNTKYTEAFF.